Listed below are T cell receptor beta chains from one sample, sequenced in a study of metastatic and nonmetastatic thyroid tumors. TCRdb re-clonotyped the PCR reads via MiXCR. Of some 7,000 clones listed, 28% are singletons. The sample was adjacent normal tissue. These receptors were taken from a male donor with papillary thyroid cancer or a benign thyroid nodule (not recorded which). Some clones in this sample may be carry-over from other donors' samples. Each CDR3 is given with its conserved first and last residue. A D gene is named only where the DNA matches it firmly. Size is stated for part of the rows, as once, few or many counts, or as a class when the clone is expanded.

>-|TRBJ1-1|medium-sized|TRBV20-1
CSAPTTGTEAFF
TGCAGTGCGCCCACCACCGGGACTGAAGCTTTCTTT
>TRBD1|TRBJ1-5|-|TRBV20-1
CSVRPRRDSLNQPQHF
TGCAGTGTGCGGCCCAGACGGGACAGCCTGAATCAGCCCCAGCATTTT
>TRBD2|TRBJ2-1|few|TRBV24-1
CATSDPNRLAGDEQFF
TGTGCCACCAGTGACCCAAACCGACTAGCGGGAGATGAGCAGTTCTTC
>-|TRBJ2-4|medium-sized|TRBV12-3/TRBV12-4
CASSLENIAKNIQYF
TGTGCCAGCAGTTTAGAGAATATAGCCAAAAACATTCAGTACTTC
>TRBD1|TRBJ1-2|-|TRBV11-2
CASSLDRGRGGYTF
TGTGCCAGCAGCTTGGACAGGGGGCGCGGGGGCTACACCTTC
>-|TRBJ1-4|many|TRBV19
CASSIFGGRGKEKLFF
TGTGCCAGTAGTATTTTCGGCGGCAGGGGTAAGGAAAAACTGTTTTTT
>TRBD1|TRBJ2-7|-|TRBV19
CASSIGQGHYEQYF
TGTGCCAGTAGTATCGGACAGGGACACTACGAGCAGTACTTC
>TRBD2|TRBJ2-1|-|TRBV6-8
CASGTSGGLDEQFF
TGTGCCAGCGGGACTAGCGGGGGCCTAGATGAGCAGTTCTTC
>TRBD1|TRBJ1-4|medium-sized|TRBV6-1
CASSEGQSANEKLFF
TGTGCCAGCAGTGAGGGACAGAGTGCTAATGAAAAACTGTTTTTT
>-|TRBJ1-3|many|TRBV6-5
CASSYGEGNTIYF
TGTGCCAGCAGTTACGGGGAAGGAAACACCATATATTTT
>TRBD1|TRBJ1-6|-|TRBV6-1
CASRGPETGTLNSPLHF
TGTGCCAGCAGGGGTCCCGAGACAGGGACCTTAAATTCACCCCTCCACTTT
>-|TRBJ2-2|few|TRBV6-1
CASSIITGELFF
TGTGCCAGCAGCATCATAACCGGGGAGCTGTTTTTT
>TRBD1|TRBJ1-2|-|TRBV7-2
CASSSYEGQEAGYTF
TGTGCCAGCAGCTCCTACGAGGGACAGGAGGCCGGCTACACCTTC
>TRBD1|TRBJ1-4|many|TRBV19
CASSTGQGGIGKLFF
TGTGCCAGTAGTACTGGACAGGGTGGTATTGGAAAACTGTTTTTT
>TRBD1|TRBJ2-7|many|TRBV7-9
CASSSGTGYYEQYF
TGTGCCAGCAGCTCCGGGACAGGGTACTACGAGCAGTACTTC
>-|TRBJ2-5|few|TRBV6-1
CAIQPGIGVLWETQYF
TGTGCCATCCAACCCGGGATAGGGGTCCTGTGGGAGACCCAGTACTTC
>-|TRBJ1-4|-|TRBV5-8
CASSRPGRTNEKLFF
TGTGCCAGCAGCCGTCCGGGACGGACTAATGAAAAACTGTTTTTT